This T cell receptor (beta chain) was observed in a study of OX40 agonist ivuxolimab in advanced cancers. The study, taken as a whole, reports: Some of the nonresponding patients also showed low levels of normalized T-cell clonal expansion.

As to this clone: Its target is unknown.

The repertoire was sequenced with immunoSEQ multiplex PCR; TCRdb's copy has only in-frame clones and lacks some. The sample gives tens of thousands of clones, roughly nine tenths of which show up once; more than 10% is in the top ten. J lost 8 bases, V lost 0 bases, and 7 bases had no gene match. The CDR3 contains 16 residues. Per the germline V gene, CDR1 is LNHDA and CDR2 is SQIVND (reference sequence). This sequence joins TRBV19 and TRBJ2-1; the match to TRBD2 covers 10 bases. This TCR came from an adult with an advanced solid tumor such as melanoma, head and neck, liver or kidney cancer. Sequences were derived from CD4+ or CD8+ T cells sorted from blood, sampled in a trial of the OX40 agonist ivuxolimab. This CDR3 reads CASSIDLAGEGDEQFF. In DNA form, the CDR3 reads TGTGCCAGTAGTATAGACCTAGCGGGAGAGGGGGATGAGCAGTTCTTC. Filled out from reference TRBV19 and TRBJ2-1, the complete variable domain reads DGGITQSPKYLFRKEGQNVTLSCEQNLNHDAMYWYRQDPGQGLRLIYYSQIVNDFQKGDIAEGYSVSREKKESFPLTVTSAQKNPTAFYLCASSIDLAGEGDEQFFGPGTRLTVL.